The present T cell receptor (beta chain) was sequenced within a study of T-cell memory formation after mild COVID-19. Germline CDR1 KGHDR, CDR2 SFDVKD. V lost 5 bases, J lost 7 bases, and 8 bases lay in between. The CDR3 covers 12 residues. Constant-segment primers served in 5'RACE that generated TCR alpha and TCR beta cDNA libraries bearing sample barcodes and UMIs. TCRdb called the 5' RACE reads again in MiXCR, with one record for every CDR3 protein. The profile shows approximately 290,000 distinct CDR3 sequences, 8% to 10% of them singletons. The rearrangement uses TRBV24-1 and TRBJ2-1; D perhaps matches TRBD2 (6 bases). This TCR came from a man aged 18 to 29 who had mild COVID-19 (a few samples of this study predate the infection). Cell type and time point are not known. Sequenced: PBMCs or a T cell subset sorted from them (not recorded which). The CDR3 reads CATSAGVNEQFF. The CDR3 coding sequence is TGTGCCACCAGTGCGGGGGTAAATGAGCAGTTCTTC.